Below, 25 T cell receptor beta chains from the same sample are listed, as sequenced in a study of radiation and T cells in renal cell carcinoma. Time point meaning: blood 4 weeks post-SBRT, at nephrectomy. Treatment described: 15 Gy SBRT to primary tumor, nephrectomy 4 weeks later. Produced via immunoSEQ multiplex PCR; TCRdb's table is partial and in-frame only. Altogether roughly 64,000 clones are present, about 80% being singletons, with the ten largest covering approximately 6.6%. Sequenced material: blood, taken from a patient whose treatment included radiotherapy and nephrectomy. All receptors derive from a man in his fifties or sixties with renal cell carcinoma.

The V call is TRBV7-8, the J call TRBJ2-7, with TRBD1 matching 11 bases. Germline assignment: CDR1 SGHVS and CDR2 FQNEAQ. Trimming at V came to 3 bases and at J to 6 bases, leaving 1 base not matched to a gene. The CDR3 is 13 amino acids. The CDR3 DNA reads TGTGCCAGCAGCTTGGGACAGGGGGGCGAGCAGTACGTC. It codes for CASSLGQGGEQYV.

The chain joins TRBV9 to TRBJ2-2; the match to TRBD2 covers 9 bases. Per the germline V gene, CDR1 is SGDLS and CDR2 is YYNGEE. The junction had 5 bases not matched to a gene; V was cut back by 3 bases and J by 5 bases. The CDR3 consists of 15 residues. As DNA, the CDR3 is TGTGCCAGCAGCGGGGTAGCGGGAGTAACCGGGGAGCTGTTTTTT. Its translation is CASSGVAGVTGELFF.

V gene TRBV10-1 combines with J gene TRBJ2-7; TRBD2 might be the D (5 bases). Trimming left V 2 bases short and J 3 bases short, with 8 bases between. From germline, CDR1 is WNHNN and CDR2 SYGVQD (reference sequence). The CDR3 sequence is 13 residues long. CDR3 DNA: TGCGCCAGCAGTGAGGGGGAGAACTACGAGCAGTACTTC. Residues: CASSEGENYEQYF.

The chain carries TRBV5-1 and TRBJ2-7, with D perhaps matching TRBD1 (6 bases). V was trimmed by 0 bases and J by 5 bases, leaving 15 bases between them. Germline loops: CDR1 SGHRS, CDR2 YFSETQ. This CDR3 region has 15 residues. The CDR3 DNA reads TGCGCCAGCAGCTTGGGGGGGCAAAGGAGTCACGAGCAGTACGTC. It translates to CASSLGGQRSHEQYV.

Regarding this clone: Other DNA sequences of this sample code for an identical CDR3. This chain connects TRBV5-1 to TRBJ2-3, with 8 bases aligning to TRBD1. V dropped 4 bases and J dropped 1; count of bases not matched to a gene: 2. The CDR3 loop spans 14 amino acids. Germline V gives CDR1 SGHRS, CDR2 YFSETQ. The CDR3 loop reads CASSPGQGTDTQYF. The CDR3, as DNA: TGCGCCAGCAGCCCGGGACAGGGCACAGATACGCAGTATTTT. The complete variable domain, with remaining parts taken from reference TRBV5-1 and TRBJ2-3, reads KAGVTQTPRYLIKTRGQQVTLSCSPISGHRSVSWYQQTPGQGLQFLFEYFSETQRNKGNFPGRFSGRQFSNSRSEMNVSTLELGDSALYLCASSPGQGTDTQYFGPGTRLTVL.

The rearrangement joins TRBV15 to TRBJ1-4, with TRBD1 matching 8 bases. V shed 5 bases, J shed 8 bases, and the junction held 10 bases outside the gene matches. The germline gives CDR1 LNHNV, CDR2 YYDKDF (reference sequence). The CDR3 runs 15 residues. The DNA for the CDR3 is TGTGCCACCAGCGGAATCCGACAGGGGAACGAAAAACTGTTTTTT. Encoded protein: CATSGIRQGNEKLFF.

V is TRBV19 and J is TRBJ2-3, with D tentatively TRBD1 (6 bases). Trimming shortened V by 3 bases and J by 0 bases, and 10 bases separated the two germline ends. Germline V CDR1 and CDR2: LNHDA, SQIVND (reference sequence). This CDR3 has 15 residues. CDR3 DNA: TGTGCCAGTAGTATTAACAGGGCCAGCACAGATACGCAGTATTTT. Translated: CASSINRASTDTQYF. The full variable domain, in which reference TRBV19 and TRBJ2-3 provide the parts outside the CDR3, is DGGITQSPKYLFRKEGQNVTLSCEQNLNHDAMYWYRQDPGQGLRLIYYSQIVNDFQKGDIAEGYSVSREKKESFPLTVTSAQKNPTAFYLCASSINRASTDTQYFGPGTRLTVL.

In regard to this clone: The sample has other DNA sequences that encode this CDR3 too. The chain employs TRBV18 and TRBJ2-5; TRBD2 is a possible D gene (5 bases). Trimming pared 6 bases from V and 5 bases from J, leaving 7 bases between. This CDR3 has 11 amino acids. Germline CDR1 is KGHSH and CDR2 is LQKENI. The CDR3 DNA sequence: TGTGCCAGCTCGCCGGGGGAGACCCAGTACTTC. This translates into CASSPGETQYF.

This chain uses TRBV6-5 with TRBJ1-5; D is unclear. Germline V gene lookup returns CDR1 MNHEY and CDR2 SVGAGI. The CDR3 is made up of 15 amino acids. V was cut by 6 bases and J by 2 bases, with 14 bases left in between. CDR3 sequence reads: CASSSSALGNQPQHF. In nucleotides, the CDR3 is TGTGCCAGCAGCTCCTCAGCCTTGGGCAATCAGCCCCAGCATTTT.

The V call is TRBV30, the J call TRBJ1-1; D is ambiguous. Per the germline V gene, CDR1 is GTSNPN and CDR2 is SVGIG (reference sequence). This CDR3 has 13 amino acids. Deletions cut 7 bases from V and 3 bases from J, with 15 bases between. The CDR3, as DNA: TGTGCCTACAACAGAGCCCGGGACACTGAAGCTTTCTTT. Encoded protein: CAYNRARDTEAFF.

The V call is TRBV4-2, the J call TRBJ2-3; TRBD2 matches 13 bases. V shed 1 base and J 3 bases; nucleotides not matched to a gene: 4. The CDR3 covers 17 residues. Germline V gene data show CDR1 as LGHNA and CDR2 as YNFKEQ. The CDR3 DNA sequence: TGTGCCAGCAGCCAAGGGACTAGCGGGAGACTAACAGATACGCAGTATTTT. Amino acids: CASSQGTSGRLTDTQYF.

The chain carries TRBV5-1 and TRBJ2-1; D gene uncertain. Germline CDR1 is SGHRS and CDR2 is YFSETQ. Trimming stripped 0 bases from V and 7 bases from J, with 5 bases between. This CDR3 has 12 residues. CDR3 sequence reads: CASSLARNEQFF. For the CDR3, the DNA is TGCGCCAGCAGCTTGGCCCGTAATGAGCAGTTCTTC.

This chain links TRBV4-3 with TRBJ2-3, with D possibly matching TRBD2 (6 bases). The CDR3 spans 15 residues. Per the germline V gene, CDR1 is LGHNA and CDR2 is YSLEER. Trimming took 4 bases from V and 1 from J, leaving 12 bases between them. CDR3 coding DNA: TGCGCCAGCAGCCGGGGGGTCGGGGGCACAGATACGCAGTATTTT. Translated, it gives CASSRGVGGTDTQYF.

This CDR3 is CASSLRQELTYEQYF. CDR3 DNA sequence: TGTGCCAGCAGCTTACGGCAGGAGTTGACCTACGAGCAGTACTTC. The gene calls are TRBV7-6 and TRBJ2-7; unclear D gene. CDR1 and CDR2 from the germline V gene are SGHVS and FNYEAQ. The CDR3 consists of 15 residues. Trimming removed 2 bases at V and 2 bases at J, with 13 bases between.

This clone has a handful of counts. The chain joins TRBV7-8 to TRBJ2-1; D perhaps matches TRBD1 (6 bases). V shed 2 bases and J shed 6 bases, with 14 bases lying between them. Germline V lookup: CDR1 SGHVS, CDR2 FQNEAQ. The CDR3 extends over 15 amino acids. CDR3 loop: CASSLIRGKLNEQFF. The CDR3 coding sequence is TGTGCCAGCAGCTTAATTAGGGGGAAGCTCAATGAGCAGTTCTTC.

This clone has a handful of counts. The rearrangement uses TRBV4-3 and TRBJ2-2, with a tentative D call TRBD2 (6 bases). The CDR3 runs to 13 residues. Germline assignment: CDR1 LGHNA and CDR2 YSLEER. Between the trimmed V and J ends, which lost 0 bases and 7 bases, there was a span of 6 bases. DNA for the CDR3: TGCGCCAGCAGCCAAGAGCGGGGCGGGGAGCTGTTTTTT. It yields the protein CASSQERGGELFF.

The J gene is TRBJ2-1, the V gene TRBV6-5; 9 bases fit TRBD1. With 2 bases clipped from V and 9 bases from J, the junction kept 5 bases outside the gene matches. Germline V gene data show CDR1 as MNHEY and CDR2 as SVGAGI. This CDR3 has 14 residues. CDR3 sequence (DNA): TGTGCCAGCAGTTACGTTACAGGGGGCGGTGAGCAGTTCTTC. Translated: CASSYVTGGGEQFF.

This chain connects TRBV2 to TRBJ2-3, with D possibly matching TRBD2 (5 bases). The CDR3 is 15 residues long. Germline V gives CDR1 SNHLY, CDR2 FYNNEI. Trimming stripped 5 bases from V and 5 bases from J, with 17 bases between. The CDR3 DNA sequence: TGTGCCAGCAGTCGTAGCGATCGGAGTATAGATACGCAGTATTTT. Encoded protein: CASSRSDRSIDTQYF.

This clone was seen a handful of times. The CDR3 region has the DNA TGTGCCAGCAGTGAATTATTCGCCGCCGGGGAGCTGTTTTTT. It yields the protein CASSELFAAGELFF. V and J are TRBV25-1 and TRBJ2-2, with D uncertain. This CDR3 has 14 amino acids. CDR1 is MGHDK and CDR2 is SYGVNS in the germline V gene. V lost 1 base to trimming and J lost 6 bases, with 9 bases between them.

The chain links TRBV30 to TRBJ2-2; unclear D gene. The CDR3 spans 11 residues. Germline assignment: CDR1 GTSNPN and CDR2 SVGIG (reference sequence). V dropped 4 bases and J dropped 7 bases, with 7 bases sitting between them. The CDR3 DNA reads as TGTGCCTGGACCATAGGCGGGGAGCTGTTTTTT. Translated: CAWTIGGELFF.

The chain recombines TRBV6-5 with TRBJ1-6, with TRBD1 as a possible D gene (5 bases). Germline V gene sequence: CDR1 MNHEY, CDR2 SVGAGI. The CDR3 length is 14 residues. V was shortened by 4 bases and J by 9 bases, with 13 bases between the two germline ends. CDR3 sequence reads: CASSFSRGVSPLHF. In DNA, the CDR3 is TGTGCCAGCAGTTTCTCTCGAGGGGTTTCACCCCTCCACTTT.

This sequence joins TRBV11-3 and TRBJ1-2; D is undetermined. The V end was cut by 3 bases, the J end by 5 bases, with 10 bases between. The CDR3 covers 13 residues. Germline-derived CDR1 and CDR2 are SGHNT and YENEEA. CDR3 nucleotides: TGTGCCAGCAGCTTCCCTTCGGGGTATGGCTACACCTTC. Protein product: CASSFPSGYGYTF.

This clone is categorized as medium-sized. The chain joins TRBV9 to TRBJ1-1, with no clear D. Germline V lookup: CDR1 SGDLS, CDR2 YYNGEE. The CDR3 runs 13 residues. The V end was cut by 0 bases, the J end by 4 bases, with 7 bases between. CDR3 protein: CASSVAPATEAFF. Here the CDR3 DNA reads TGTGCCAGCAGCGTAGCGCCAGCCACTGAAGCTTTCTTT.

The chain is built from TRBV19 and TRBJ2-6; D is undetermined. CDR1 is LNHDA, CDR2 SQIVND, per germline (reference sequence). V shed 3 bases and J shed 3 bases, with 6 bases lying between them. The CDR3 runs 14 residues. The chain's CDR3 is CASSMVSGANVLTF. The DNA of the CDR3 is TGTGCCAGTAGTATGGTCAGTGGGGCCAACGTCCTGACTTTC.

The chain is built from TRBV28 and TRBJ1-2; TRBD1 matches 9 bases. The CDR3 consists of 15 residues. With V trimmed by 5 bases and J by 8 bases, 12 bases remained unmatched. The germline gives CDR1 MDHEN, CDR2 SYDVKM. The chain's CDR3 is CASSTWDREWKGYTF. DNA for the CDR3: TGTGCCAGCAGTACCTGGGACAGGGAGTGGAAAGGCTACACCTTC.